Sequencing of this T cell receptor beta chain was carried out in a study of CD8 T cells in ankylosing spondylitis (dated by TCRdb to the late 2010s). In the study overall: The study set out to find disease-linked TCR variants by profiling T cell receptor beta repertoires in ankylosing spondylitis patients and healthy donors. In total, the full study cohort was made up of approximately 99 healthy donors and some 26 ankylosing spondylitis patients. Peripheral blood was sampled, and synovial fluid was additionally collected from ankylosing spondylitis patients. Points the paper makes about the study in general: Blood from ankylosing spondylitis patients appeared to be characterized by a TCR beta motif composed of eight or nine highly homologous amino acid variants. The disease-linked clones had a CD8+ phenotype and were found at relatively low frequencies in peripheral blood. Some of the motif variants had been reported before in the synovial fluid and blood of reactive arthritis patients, a finding that suggests common disease-initiation mechanisms. According to the report, matched synovial fluid samples from ankylosing spondylitis patients were significantly enriched for the disease-linked clones.

This clonotype was recorded a few times. What this receptor recognizes is not known. It has no much larger one-base neighbor in the sample; base qualities were not kept. The CDR3 starts with the cysteine, ends with the phenylalanine, and has 16 residues. This entry keeps only the CDR3 DNA: 48 bases, framed from base 1. V is shortened by 6 bases, J by 6 bases, and the region joining them spans 18 bases. The CDR1 and CDR2 encoded by the germline V gene (reference sequence) are MNHEY and SMNVEV. TCRdb records Illumina HiSeq 2500 as the sequencer. TCR beta libraries were prepared by quantitative 5'-RACE with molecular barcodes. In the source study's methods: A new computational method based on a probabilistic model of VDJ rearrangement was used to identify disease-linked TCR variants. Using fastp at Q25 and MiXCR, TCRdb reprocessed the public reads and kept productive beta chains. Identical CDR3 proteins give one entry, which carries the most common genes and DNA. The V and J calls and clone size are TCRdb's, not the authors'. The sample table holds about 840,000 distinct CDR3 sequences, of which roughly 10% were seen once. The ten largest clones capture around 0.51% of the sample.

This sequence originates from a male donor with ankylosing spondylitis. Source material: blood, either unsorted or a sorted T cell fraction (not recorded which). The rearrangement combines TRBV27 with TRBJ1-6; TRBD1 is a weak D gene call, 5 bases matching. The DNA sequence is as follows: TGTGCCAGCAGCCCCGGGGTGTTAGGGGTTAATTCACCCCTCCACTTT. Its translation reads: CASSPGVLGVNSPLHF.